This T cell receptor (beta chain) was recorded in a study of shared clonotypes between healthy human individuals. Germline loops: CDR1 SQVTM, CDR2 ANQGSEA. V lost 2 bases and J lost 1, with 12 bases in between. CDR3 length equals 14 residues. Using immunoSEQ multiplex PCR, the repertoire was profiled, and TCRdb retains in-frame clones only, with some absent. The table has about 960,000 clones, around 80% seen once. The chain employs TRBV29-1 and TRBJ2-7; D might be TRBD2 (6 bases). Material: memory CD4+ T cells sorted from blood. Described subset: CD45RA-negative fraction. This clonotype originated in a man between 18 and 35 years old in good health. The CDR3 nucleotides are TGCAGCGTTGAAACGGGCCGGGGGTCCTACGAGCAGTACTTC. Encoded protein: CSVETGRGSYEQYF.